This T cell receptor (beta chain) was sequenced during a study of T-cell reconstitution after alpha-beta-depleted transplantation in children. A TCRbeta library incorporating unique molecular identifiers was prepared. TCRdb called the PCR reads again in MiXCR, with one record for every CDR3 protein. Here the sample spans around 72,000 distinct CDR3 sequences, 4.9% being singletons. The CDR3 covers 16 residues. Germline trimming cut 1 base from V and 9 bases from J; bases unmatched to any gene: 7. Germline loops: CDR1 SGHDN, CDR2 FVKESK. The chain employs TRBV14 and TRBJ2-1, with 12 nucleotides matching TRBD2. The origin of this receptor is a boy in the first two years of life who had a stem cell transplant for acute myeloid leukemia, so the T cells may come from the graft donor. The material sequenced was PBMCs, mostly from graft donor cells, taken 180 days after TCRalphabeta/CD19-depleted stem cell transplant. The CDR3 spells CASSQAASGGAVEQFF. The DNA of the CDR3 is TGTGCCAGCAGCCAAGCCGCTAGCGGGGGGGCAGTTGAGCAGTTCTTC.